These 21 T cell receptor beta chains were sequenced from one sample in a study of Graves' ophthalmopathy and Graves' hyperthyroidism (dated by TCRdb to the late 2010s). These reads were obtained on an Illumina HiSeq 2000. For repertoire sequencing, the TCR beta CDR3 regions were amplified from RNA transcripts. A first-round RT-PCR used HTBI primers with the Qiagen OneStep RT-PCR kit, followed by a second-round multiplex PCR, size selection and purification. TCRdb ran its own pipeline on the public reads, namely fastp trimming at Q25 and MiXCR clone calling, and kept in-frame beta chains. Rows are unified per CDR3 protein, each entry keeping the most common DNA and genes. A total of about 500,000 distinct CDR3 sequences appear in this sample, about an eighth of them only once. Over 7.5% of the sample lies in the top ten. Input material: blood. These receptors all come from a woman in her twenties or thirties with Graves' ophthalmopathy. Donor details come from another sample of the same person, matched by shared clones.

This clonotype was observed a few times. V is TRBV11-2 and J is TRBJ1-2, with D possibly matching TRBD1 (5 bases). The CDR3 spans 15 residues. Trimming stripped 0 bases from V and 5 bases from J, with 13 bases between. Germline V gene sequence: CDR1 SGHAT, CDR2 FQNNGV. CDR3 loop: CASSLDQGGRYGYTF. DNA of the CDR3: TGTGCCAGCAGCTTAGATCAGGGAGGACGGTATGGCTACACCTTC.

This clonotype was observed a single time. V is TRBV11-2 and J is TRBJ1-1; weak D call: TRBD1 (5 bases). This CDR3 spans 13 amino acids. The germline gives CDR1 SGHAT, CDR2 FQNNGV. V was cut by 2 bases and J by 7 bases, with 11 bases left in between. The CDR3 DNA reads TGTGCCAGCAGCTTACGGGGGACGGATGAAGCTTTCTTT. Translating it yields CASSLRGTDEAFF.

This clonotype was counted ten times or more. The chain employs TRBV30 and TRBJ2-7; no clear D gene. CDR1 and CDR2 (germline): GTSNPN, SVGIG (reference sequence). Trimming cost V 0 bases and J 4 bases, with 16 bases left between them. The CDR3 consists of 15 residues. The CDR3 coding sequence is TGTGCCTGGAGTGTCCGCCAAGGCTACCATTACGAGCAGTACTTC. This codes for CAWSVRQGYHYEQYF.

This clonotype was observed a few times. A clone one base away is much larger, so this may be a read error. The J gene is TRBJ1-2, the V gene TRBV6-1, with D perhaps matching TRBD1 (6 bases). The CDR3 length is 13 residues. The germline V gene encodes CDR1 MNHNS and CDR2 SASEGT. In DNA form, the CDR3 reads TGTGTCAGCGTCCCCTCGGGGGCGCTGGGCTACACCTTC. Translating gives CVSVPSGALGYTF.

This clonotype showed up many times. V and J are TRBV6-1 and TRBJ2-2; D is ambiguous. V dropped 0 bases and J dropped 6 bases, with 11 bases sitting between them. Per the germline V gene, CDR1 is MNHNS and CDR2 is SASEGT. The CDR3 is 15 amino acids. CDR3 region: CASSEARRVAGELFF. The DNA of the CDR3 is TGTGCCAGCAGTGAAGCGCGAAGGGTTGCCGGGGAGCTGTTTTTT.

This clonotype was seen ten or more times. The chain uses TRBV6-1 and TRBJ1-2; weak D call: TRBD1 (5 bases). V dropped 3 bases and J dropped 2 bases, with 13 bases sitting between them. CDR3 length: 15 amino acids. Germline V CDR1 and CDR2: MNHNS, SASEGT. Here the CDR3 DNA reads TGTGCCAGCAGTGAGGAGGTCGGGACGAACTATGGCTACACCTTC. Translating it yields CASSEEVGTNYGYTF.

This clonotype appeared many times. CDR3 amino acids: CASRETGGGYGYTF. The CDR3, as DNA: TGTGCCAGCAGAGAGACAGGGGGCGGGTATGGCTACACCTTC. The genes are TRBV28 and TRBJ1-2; the match to TRBD1 covers 10 bases. Germline V CDR1 and CDR2: MDHEN, SYDVKM. V shed 6 bases, J shed 5 bases, and the junction held 6 bases outside the gene matches. The CDR3 spans 14 residues.

In its sample, this clonotype was seen many times. V gene TRBV6-1 combines with J gene TRBJ2-2, with unresolved D. CDR1 is MNHNS, CDR2 SASEGT, per germline. V was cut by 7 bases and J by 3 bases, with 12 bases left in between. The CDR3 has 14 amino acids. CDR3 sequence reads: CASKALDDTGELFF. CDR3 nucleotides: TGTGCCAGCAAAGCTTTGGATGACACCGGGGAGCTGTTTTTT.

This clonotype was detected ten times or more. The V call is TRBV6-2 or TRBV6-3, the J call TRBJ2-7; 7 nucleotides line up with TRBD1. V was pared by 5 bases and J by 10 bases, with 26 bases of the junction left unmatched. Germline values: CDR1 MNHEY, CDR2 SVGEGT. This CDR3 is built from 18 residues. CDR3 nucleotide sequence: TGTGCCAGCAGTCGTCCGGGACAGAGGGGATCTACGCTTGGGGAACAGTACTTC. As protein: CASSRPGQRGSTLGEQYF.

This clonotype was seen a handful of times. For the CDR3, the DNA is TGTGCCAGCAGCTCTCCACTAGCGGGGGGTCCATCGACCAGGGACGAGCAGTACTTC. It is translated as CASSSPLAGGPSTRDEQYF. The chain uses TRBV11-1 and TRBJ2-7; TRBD2 aligns across 12 bases. Trimming took 4 bases from V and 5 from J; bases not matched to a gene: 18. Germline values: CDR1 SGHAT, CDR2 FQDESV (reference sequence). The CDR3 is 19 residues long. Combining the CDR3 with reference TRBV11-1 and TRBJ2-7 gives the whole variable domain EAEVAQSPRYKITEKSQAVAFWCDPISGHATLYWYRQILGQGPELLVQFQDESVVDDSQLPKDRFSAERLKGVDSTLKIQPAELGDSAMYLCASSSPLAGGPSTRDEQYFGPGTRLTVT.

This clonotype was detected only a few times. In this CDR3 the conserved last residue, phenylalanine or tryptophan, is missing, so a read error is likely. V gene TRBV6-1 combines with J gene TRBJ2-7, with D unclear. The length of the CDR3 is 11 residues. The germline gives CDR1 MNHNS, CDR2 SASEGT. V dropped 3 bases and J dropped 2 bases, with 2 bases sitting between them. CDR3 in amino acids: CASSDTYEQYY. As DNA, the CDR3 is TGTGCCAGCAGTGACACCTACGAGCAGTACTAC.

At least ten counts were recorded for this clonotype. J is TRBJ1-1 and V is TRBV6-5; a possible D gene is TRBD1 (5 bases). Germline CDR1 MNHEY, CDR2 SVGAGI. This CDR3 has 13 amino acids. Trimming removed 6 bases at V and 11 bases at J, with 19 bases between. CDR3 loop: CASRTGEYRVAFF. Written as DNA, the CDR3 is TGTGCCAGCAGAACGGGGGAATACAGAGTGGCTTTCTTT.

This clonotype was counted ten times or more. A much more abundant neighbour one base away suggests this may be a read error. CDR3 amino acids: CSATYGYTF. Here the CDR3 DNA reads TGCAGTGCCACCTATGGCTACACCTTC. The rearrangement links TRBV20-1 to TRBJ1-2; D is undetermined. V lost 6 bases, J lost 4 bases, and 3 bases lay in between. The CDR3 is 9 residues long. The germline CDR1 and CDR2 sequences are DFQATT and SNEGSKA (reference sequence).

This chain connects TRBV29-1 to TRBJ2-7, with D possibly TRBD2 on 5 matching bases. The CDR3 runs to 12 residues. V shed 5 bases and J shed 2 bases, with 10 bases lying between them. Germline V gene data show CDR1 as SQVTM and CDR2 as ANQGSEA. The CDR3 sequence: CSVKSGTYEQYF. The CDR3 nucleotides are TGCAGCGTTAAGAGCGGTACCTACGAGCAGTACTTC.

This clonotype came up many times. This chain connects TRBV27 to TRBJ2-5, with 12 bases identical to TRBD2. The J segment lost 5 bases and the V segment lost 7 bases, leaving 11 bases of the junction unmatched. The CDR3 extends over 16 amino acids. Germline V gene lookup returns CDR1 MNHEY and CDR2 SMNVEV (reference sequence). CDR3 in amino acids: CASNSLAGGPRETQYF. The CDR3 DNA is TGTGCCAGCAACTCCCTAGCGGGGGGGCCACGGGAGACCCAGTACTTC.

In the case of this clonotype: Just one base apart from a much larger clone, this may be a read error. V is TRBV6-1 and J is TRBJ1-1; 7 bases map to TRBD1. The CDR3 loop spans 13 amino acids. CDR1 is MNHNS and CDR2 is SASEGT in the germline V gene. The ends lost 5 bases at V and 4 bases at J; junction bases unmatched: 4. The CDR3 sequence is CASSTGVFTEAFF. CDR3 coding DNA: TGTGCCAGCAGTACAGGGGTCTTCACTGAAGCTTTCTTT.

This clonotype appeared many times. The chain has TRBV19 and TRBJ2-7; the D gene is possibly TRBD2 (6 bases). V was pared by 5 bases and J by 2 bases, with 13 bases between. The CDR3 extends over 14 amino acids. Germline values: CDR1 LNHDA, CDR2 SQIVND (reference sequence). DNA for the CDR3: TGTGCCAGTAGTCTGGACTACCTTACCTACGAGCAGTACTTC. As protein: CASSLDYLTYEQYF.

The chain couples TRBV6-1 to TRBJ2-5; D is unresolved. Germline V lookup: CDR1 MNHNS, CDR2 SASEGT. V was shortened by 2 bases and J by 7 bases, with 11 bases between the two germline ends. This CDR3 has 13 amino acids. This CDR3 is CASSEQSLGTQYF. DNA for the CDR3: TGTGCCAGCAGTGAACAAAGTCTGGGGACCCAGTACTTC.

This clonotype was recorded many times. The chain links TRBV4-1 to TRBJ1-5; D unclear. This CDR3 has 14 residues. The germline CDR1 and CDR2 sequences are MGHRA and YSYEKL. Trimming took 0 bases from V and 6 from J, leaving 9 bases between them. CDR3: CASSQEGLRQPQHF. Written as DNA, the CDR3 is TGCGCCAGCAGCCAAGAAGGGTTGCGTCAGCCCCAGCATTTT.

The chain combines TRBV30 with TRBJ1-5; D not certain. Germline CDR1 is GTSNPN and CDR2 is SVGIG (reference sequence). V was cut by 3 bases and J by 6 bases, with 12 bases left in between. CDR3 size: 13 residues. The CDR3 reads CAWSGRTAQPQHF. The DNA of the CDR3 is TGTGCCTGGAGCGGACGGACGGCTCAGCCCCAGCATTTT.

This clonotype was found many times. This rearrangement joins TRBV20-1 to TRBJ1-6; weak D call: TRBD1 (6 bases). The ends were cut back, 1 base at V and 9 bases at J, with 19 bases in the middle. CDR3 size: 16 residues. CDR1 is DFQATT and CDR2 is SNEGSKA in the germline V gene (reference sequence). This chain's CDR3 is CSARGAIQGLSSPLHF. As DNA, the CDR3 is TGCAGTGCTAGAGGTGCGATACAGGGCCTTAGTTCACCCCTCCACTTT.